The present T cell receptor (beta chain) was sequenced within a study of T cell repertoires in cytomegalovirus infection. Background on the study: HLA-B-restricted CMV epitopes that are well studied were used alongside recently identified HLA-C-restricted ones. Signatures in public TCR beta sequences pointed to both CMV infection and matching HLA type. Study results and limitations: The ex vivo response was dominated by HLA-C-restricted CMV-specific TCR beta clonotypes. Carriage of CMV together with the relevant HLA was identifiable through cumulative public TCR beta family frequency.

In TCRdb, the reads were re-called with MiXCR into one record per CDR3 protein. The data show hundreds of thousands of distinct CDR3 sequences, about 31% seen once. On this clonotype itself: Its target is unknown.

The CDR3 loop spans 13 amino acids. Trimming removed 2 bases at V and 6 bases at J, with 11 bases between. The TCR originated in a human donor in good health (CMV status not recorded). Some clones in this sample may be carry-over from other donors' samples. This sequence joins TRBV12-3 or TRBV12-4 and TRBJ2-7; no definite D call. The sequenced sample was cultured CD8+ T cells from PBMCs, obtained from culture after CMV antigen stimulation. The CDR3 region has the DNA TGTGCCAGCAGTTTAACACTGGGATCCGAGCAGTACTTC. This codes for CASSLTLGSEQYF.